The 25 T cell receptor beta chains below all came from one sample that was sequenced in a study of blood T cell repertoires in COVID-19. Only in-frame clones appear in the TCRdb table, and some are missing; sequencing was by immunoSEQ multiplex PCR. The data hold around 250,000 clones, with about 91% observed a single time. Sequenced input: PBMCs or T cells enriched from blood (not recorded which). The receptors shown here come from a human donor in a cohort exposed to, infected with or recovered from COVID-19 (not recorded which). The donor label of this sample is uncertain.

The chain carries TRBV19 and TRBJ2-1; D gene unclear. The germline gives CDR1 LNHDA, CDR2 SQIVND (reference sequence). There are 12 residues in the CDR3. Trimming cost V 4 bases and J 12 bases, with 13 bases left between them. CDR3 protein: CASSTNPRLQFF. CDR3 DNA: TGTGCCAGTAGTACGAACCCCAGGCTGCAGTTCTTC.

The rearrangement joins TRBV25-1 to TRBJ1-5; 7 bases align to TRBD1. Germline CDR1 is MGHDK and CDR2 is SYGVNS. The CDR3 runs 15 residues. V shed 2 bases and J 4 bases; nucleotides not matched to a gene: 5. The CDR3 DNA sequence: TGTGCCAGCAGTGAAGATGGACAGGCAAATCAGCCCCAGCATTTT. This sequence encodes CASSEDGQANQPQHF.

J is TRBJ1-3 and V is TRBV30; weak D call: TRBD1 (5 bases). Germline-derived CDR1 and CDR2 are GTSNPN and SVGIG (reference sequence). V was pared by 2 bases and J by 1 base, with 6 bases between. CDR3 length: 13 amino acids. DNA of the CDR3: TGTGCCTGGAGTTCAGGGTCTGGAAACACCATATATTTT. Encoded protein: CAWSSGSGNTIYF.

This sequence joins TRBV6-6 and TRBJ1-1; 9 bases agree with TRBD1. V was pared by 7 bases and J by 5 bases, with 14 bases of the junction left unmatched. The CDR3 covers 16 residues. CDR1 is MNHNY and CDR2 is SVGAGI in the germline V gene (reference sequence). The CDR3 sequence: CASTTGQGILGTEAFF. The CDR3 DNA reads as TGTGCCAGCACCACGGGACAGGGAATTTTAGGGACTGAAGCTTTCTTT.

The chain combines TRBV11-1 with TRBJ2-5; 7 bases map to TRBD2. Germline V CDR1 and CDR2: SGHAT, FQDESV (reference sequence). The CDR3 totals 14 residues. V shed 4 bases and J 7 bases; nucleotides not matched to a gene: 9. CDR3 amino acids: CASSYPTSGGTQYF. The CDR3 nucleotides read TGTGCCAGCAGCTACCCCACTTCGGGGGGGACCCAGTACTTC. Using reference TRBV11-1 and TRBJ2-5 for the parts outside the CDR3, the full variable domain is EAEVAQSPRYKITEKSQAVAFWCDPISGHATLYWYRQILGQGPELLVQFQDESVVDDSQLPKDRFSAERLKGVDSTLKIQPAELGDSAMYLCASSYPTSGGTQYFGPGTRLLVL.

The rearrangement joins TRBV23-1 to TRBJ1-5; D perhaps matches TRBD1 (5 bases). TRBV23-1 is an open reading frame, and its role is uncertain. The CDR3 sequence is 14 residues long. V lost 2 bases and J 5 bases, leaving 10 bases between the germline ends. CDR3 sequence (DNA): TGCGCCAGCAGTCAAGAGGGAGGGGATCAGCCCCAGCATTTT. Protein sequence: CASSQEGGDQPQHF.

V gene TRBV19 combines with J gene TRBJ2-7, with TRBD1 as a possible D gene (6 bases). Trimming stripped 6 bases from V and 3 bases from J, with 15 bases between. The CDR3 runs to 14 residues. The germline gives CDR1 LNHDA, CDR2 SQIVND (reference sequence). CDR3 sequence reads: CASRQGLGSYEQYF. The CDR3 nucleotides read TGTGCCAGTAGGCAGGGGTTAGGGAGCTACGAGCAGTACTTC. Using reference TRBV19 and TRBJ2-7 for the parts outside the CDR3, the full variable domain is DGGITQSPKYLFRKEGQNVTLSCEQNLNHDAMYWYRQDPGQGLRLIYYSQIVNDFQKGDIAEGYSVSREKKESFPLTVTSAQKNPTAFYLCASRQGLGSYEQYFGPGTRLTVT.

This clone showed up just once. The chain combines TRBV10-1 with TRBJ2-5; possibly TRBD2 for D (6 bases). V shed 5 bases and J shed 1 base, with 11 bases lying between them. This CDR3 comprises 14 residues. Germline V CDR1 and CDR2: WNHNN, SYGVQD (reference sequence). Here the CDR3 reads CASSPRDSQETQYF. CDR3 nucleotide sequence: TGCGCCAGCAGTCCCCGGGACTCCCAAGAGACCCAGTACTTC.

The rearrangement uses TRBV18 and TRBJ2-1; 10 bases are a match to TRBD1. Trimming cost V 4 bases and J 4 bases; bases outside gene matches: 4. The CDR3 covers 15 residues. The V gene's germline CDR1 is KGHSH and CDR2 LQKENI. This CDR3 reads CASSLRDRGYNEQFF. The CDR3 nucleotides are TGTGCCAGCTCACTCCGGGACAGGGGTTACAATGAGCAGTTCTTC. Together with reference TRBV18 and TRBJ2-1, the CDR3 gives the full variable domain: NAGVMQNPRHLVRRRGQEARLRCSPMKGHSHVYWYRQLPEEGLKFMVYLQKENIIDESGMPKERFSAEFPKEGPSILRIQQVVRGDSAAYFCASSLRDRGYNEQFFGPGTRLTVL.

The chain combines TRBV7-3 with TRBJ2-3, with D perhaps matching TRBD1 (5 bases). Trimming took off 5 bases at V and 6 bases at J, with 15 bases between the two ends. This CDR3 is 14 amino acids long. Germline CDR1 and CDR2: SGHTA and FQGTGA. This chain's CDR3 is CASSARQGRDTQYF. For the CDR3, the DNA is TGTGCCAGCAGCGCCCGGCAGGGTAGGGATACGCAGTATTTT.

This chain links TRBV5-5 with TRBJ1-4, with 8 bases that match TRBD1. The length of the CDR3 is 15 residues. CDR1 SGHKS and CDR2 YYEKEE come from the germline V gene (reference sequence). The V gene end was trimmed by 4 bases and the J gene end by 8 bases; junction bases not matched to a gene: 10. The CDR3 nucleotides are TGTGCCAGCAGCCTGGGAGGACAGGGAGGGGAAAAACTGTTTTTT. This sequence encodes CASSLGGQGGEKLFF.

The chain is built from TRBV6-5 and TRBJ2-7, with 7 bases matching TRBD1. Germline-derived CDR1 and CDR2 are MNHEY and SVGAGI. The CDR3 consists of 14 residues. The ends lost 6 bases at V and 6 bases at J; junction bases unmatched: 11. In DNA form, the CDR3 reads TGTGCCAGCAGAACCGGGACAGTAGGGAGCGAGCAGTACTTC. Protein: CASRTGTVGSEQYF.

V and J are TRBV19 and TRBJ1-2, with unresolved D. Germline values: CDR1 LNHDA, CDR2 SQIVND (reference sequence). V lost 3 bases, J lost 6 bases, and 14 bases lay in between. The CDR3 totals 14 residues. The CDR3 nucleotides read TGTGCCAGTAGTATGGCAGGATGGTACCATGGCTACACCTTC. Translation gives CASSMAGWYHGYTF.

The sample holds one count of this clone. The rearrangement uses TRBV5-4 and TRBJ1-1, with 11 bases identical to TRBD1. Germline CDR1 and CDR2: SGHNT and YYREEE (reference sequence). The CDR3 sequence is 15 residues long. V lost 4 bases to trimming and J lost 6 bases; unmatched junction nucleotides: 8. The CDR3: CASSKDRGLGAEAFF. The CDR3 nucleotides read TGTGCCAGCAGCAAGGACAGGGGGCTAGGGGCTGAAGCTTTCTTT.

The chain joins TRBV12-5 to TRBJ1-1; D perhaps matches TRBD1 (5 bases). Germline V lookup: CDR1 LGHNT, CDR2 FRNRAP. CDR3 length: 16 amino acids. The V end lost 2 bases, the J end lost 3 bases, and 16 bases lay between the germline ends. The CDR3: CASGLLGRQRDTEAFF. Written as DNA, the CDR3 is TGTGCTAGTGGTTTGCTCGGCAGACAGAGAGACACTGAAGCTTTCTTT.

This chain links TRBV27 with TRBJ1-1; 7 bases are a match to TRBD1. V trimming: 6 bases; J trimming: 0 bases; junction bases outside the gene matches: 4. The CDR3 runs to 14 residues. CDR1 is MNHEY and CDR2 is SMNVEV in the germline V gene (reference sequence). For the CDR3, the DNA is TGTGCCAGCAGGCCTACAGGGGTGAACACTGAAGCTTTCTTT. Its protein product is CASRPTGVNTEAFF.

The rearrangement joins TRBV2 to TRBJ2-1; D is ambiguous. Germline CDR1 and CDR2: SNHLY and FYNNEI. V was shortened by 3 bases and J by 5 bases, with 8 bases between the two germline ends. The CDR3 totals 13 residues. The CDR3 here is CASSEELNNEQFF. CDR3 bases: TGTGCCAGCAGTGAGGAGCTGAACAATGAGCAGTTCTTC.

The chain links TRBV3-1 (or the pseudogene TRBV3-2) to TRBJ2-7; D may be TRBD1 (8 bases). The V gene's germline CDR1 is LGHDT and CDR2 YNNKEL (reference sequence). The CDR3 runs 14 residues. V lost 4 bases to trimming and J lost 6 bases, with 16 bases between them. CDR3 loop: CASSPNRGEGEQYF. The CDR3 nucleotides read TGTGCCAGCAGCCCGAACAGGGGGGAGGGCGAGCAGTACTTC.

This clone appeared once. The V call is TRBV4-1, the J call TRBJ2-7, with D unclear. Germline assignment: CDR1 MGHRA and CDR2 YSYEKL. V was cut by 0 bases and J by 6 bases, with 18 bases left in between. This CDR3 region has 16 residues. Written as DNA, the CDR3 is TGCGCCAGCAGCCAAGACGCGCGGCGAGCCTCTCTCGAGCAGTACTTC. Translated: CASSQDARRASLEQYF.

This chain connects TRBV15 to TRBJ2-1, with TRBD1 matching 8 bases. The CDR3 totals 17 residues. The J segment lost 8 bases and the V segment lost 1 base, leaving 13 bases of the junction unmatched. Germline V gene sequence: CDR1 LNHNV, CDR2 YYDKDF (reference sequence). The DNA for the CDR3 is TGTGCCACCAGCAGAGGGCTGGGGGACAGGTCAGTGGATGAGCAGTTCTTC. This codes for CATSRGLGDRSVDEQFF.

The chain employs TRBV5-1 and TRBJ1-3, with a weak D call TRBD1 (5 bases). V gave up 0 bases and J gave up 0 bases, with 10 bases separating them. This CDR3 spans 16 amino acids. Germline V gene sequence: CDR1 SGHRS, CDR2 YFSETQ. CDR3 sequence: CASSLAGPRSGNTIYF. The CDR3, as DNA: TGCGCCAGCAGCTTGGCAGGGCCCCGCTCTGGAAACACCATATATTTT.

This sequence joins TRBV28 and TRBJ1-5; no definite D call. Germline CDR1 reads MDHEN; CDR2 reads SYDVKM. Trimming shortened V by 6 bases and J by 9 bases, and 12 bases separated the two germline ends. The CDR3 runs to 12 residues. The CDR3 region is CASSLVHLPQHF. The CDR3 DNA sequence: TGTGCCAGCAGCCTCGTACATCTGCCCCAGCATTTT.

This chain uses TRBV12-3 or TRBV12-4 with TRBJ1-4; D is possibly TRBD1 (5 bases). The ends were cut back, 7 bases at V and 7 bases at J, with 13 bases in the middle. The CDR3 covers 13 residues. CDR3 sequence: CASKTGGIEKLFF. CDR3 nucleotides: TGTGCCAGCAAGACGGGGGGGATTGAAAAACTGTTTTTT.

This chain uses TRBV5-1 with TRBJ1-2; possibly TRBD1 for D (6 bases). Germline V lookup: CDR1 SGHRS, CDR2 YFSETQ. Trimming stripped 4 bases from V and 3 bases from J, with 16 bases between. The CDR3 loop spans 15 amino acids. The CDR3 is CASSPDSPGDYGYTF. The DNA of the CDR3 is TGCGCCAGCAGCCCTGACAGCCCAGGGGACTATGGCTACACCTTC.

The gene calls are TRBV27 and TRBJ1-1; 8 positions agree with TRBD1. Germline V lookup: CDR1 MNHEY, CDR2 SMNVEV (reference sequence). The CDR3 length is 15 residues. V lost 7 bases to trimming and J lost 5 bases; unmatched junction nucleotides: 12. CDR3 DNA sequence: TGTGCCAGCAATACACGACAGGGGCGCAAAACTGAAGCTTTCTTT. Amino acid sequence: CASNTRQGRKTEAFF.